This T cell receptor beta chain was retrieved from a study of T cells in Graves' hyperthyroidism and ophthalmopathy. The J segment lost 12 bases and the V segment lost 5 bases, leaving 12 bases of the junction unmatched. CDR3 size: 14 residues. CDR1 and CDR2 (germline): SGHAT, FQNNGV. Using RNA transcripts as the source, TCR beta CDR3 regions were amplified. Using the HTBI primer set, a first-round RT-PCR was run on the TCR CDR3. MiXCR, applied by TCRdb to the multiplex PCR reads, yields one record per CDR3 protein. The repertoire consists of 700,000 or so distinct CDR3 sequences, with 15% to 20% occurring once and the leading ten covering around 8.1%.

The sequenced sample consisted of blood. The source of this sequence is a man aged 18 to 29 with Graves' hyperthyroidism. The chain joins TRBV11-2 to TRBJ1-2, with TRBD1 identical over 10 bases. DNA of the CDR3: TGTGCCAGCAGCGCGCGGGACAGGGGCTCATTTAACACCTTC. This gives the protein CASSARDRGSFNTF.